This T cell receptor (beta chain) is drawn from a study of shared clonotypes between healthy human individuals. With respect to this clone: Other DNA sequences in this sample translate to the same CDR3.

The CDR3 sequence is 12 residues long. The ends were cut back, 2 bases at V and 4 bases at J, with 4 bases in the middle. CDR1 MNHNY and CDR2 SVGAGI come from the germline V gene (reference sequence). Running of the assay took place at deep level. The repertoire was sequenced with immunoSEQ multiplex PCR; TCRdb's copy has only in-frame clones and lacks some. The table has approximately 110,000 clones, roughly 66% seen once. The V and J genes are TRBV6-6 and TRBJ2-3; D unresolved. Specimen: memory CD8+ T cells sorted from blood. The subset here: CD45RO+ cells pooled with CCR7-negative TemRA cells. This receptor was taken from a woman in her twenties or thirties in good health. The CDR3 protein is CASSYGPDTQYF. Written as DNA, the CDR3 is TGTGCCAGCAGTTACGGACCAGATACGCAGTATTTT.